A single sample is the source of the 4 T cell receptor beta chains below, sequenced in a study of T cell changes during pregnancy in multiple sclerosis. The table came from immunoSEQ multiplex PCR; TCRdb's copy has only in-frame clones and leaves some out. The sample contains approximately 100,000 clones, approximately 91% of which appear only once. The sequenced sample was peripheral blood, obtained after pregnancy. The receptors stem from a female donor with multiple sclerosis, enrolled in a pregnancy study.

V and J are TRBV5-8 and TRBJ2-7; TRBD1 matches 10 bases. The CDR3 runs to 17 residues. The V gene end was trimmed by 3 bases and the J gene end by 5 bases; junction bases not matched to a gene: 14. CDR1 is SGHTS and CDR2 is YDEGEE in the germline V gene. The CDR3: CASSSHPPGQGRDEQYF. CDR3 coding DNA: TGTGCCAGCAGCTCACACCCACCGGGACAGGGGCGTGACGAGCAGTACTTC.

This clone was counted a single time. This chain links TRBV10-3 with TRBJ2-1, with TRBD2 matching over 7 bases. The CDR3 covers 15 residues. Looked up from germline, CDR1 is ENHRY and CDR2 is SYGVKD. Trimming took 3 bases from V and 0 from J; bases not matched to a gene: 2. The CDR3 is CAISDQRGSYNEQFF. CDR3 nucleotide sequence: TGTGCCATCAGTGACCAGCGGGGCTCCTACAATGAGCAGTTCTTC.

The rearrangement uses TRBV6-5 and TRBJ2-3; 11 bases are shared with TRBD2. The CDR3 covers 16 residues. V lost 2 bases to trimming and J lost 2 bases; unmatched junction nucleotides: 3. CDR1 and CDR2 (germline): MNHEY, SVGAGI. The CDR3 sequence: CASSYLAGGPTDTQYF. The CDR3, as DNA: TGTGCCAGCAGTTACCTAGCGGGGGGCCCCACAGATACGCAGTATTTT.

The V gene is TRBV5-4, the J gene TRBJ2-7; a weak D match, TRBD1 (6 bases). Deletions cut 4 bases from V and 6 bases from J, with 20 bases between. Germline CDR1 reads SGHNT; CDR2 reads YYREEE (reference sequence). This CDR3 spans 15 amino acids. This CDR3 is CASSRQTGPRVEQYF. The CDR3 nucleotides are TGTGCCAGCAGCAGACAGACAGGCCCCCGGGTCGAGCAGTACTTC.